These T cell receptor beta chains were read from a single sample in a study of blood T cell repertoires in COVID-19. Libraries were prepared by immunoSEQ multiplex PCR; TCRdb keeps only in-frame clonotypes and omits some of them. The sample records some 68,000 clones, about 80% being singletons. What was sequenced was peripheral blood. The receptors come from a man aged 65 to 85 with acute or convalescent COVID-19. Both conserved end residues are part of each CDR3. Each record gives: V gene, clone size, J gene, D gene, CDR3 protein, CDR3 DNA. D genes are given only for firm matches. Size is omitted from some rows. Given values are once, few, many or a class for expanded clones.

TRBV28	-	TRBJ1-2	TRBD1	CASSFAGGVYGYTF	TGTGCCAGCAGTTTTGCAGGGGGCGTCTATGGCTACACCTTC
TRBV2	-	TRBJ1-5	-	CASSETGNQPQHF	TGTGCCAGCAGTGAGACAGGCAATCAGCCCCAGCATTTT
TRBV6-5	-	TRBJ1-3	-	CASRGRASSGNTIYF	TGTGCCAGCAGGGGGAGAGCCAGCTCTGGAAACACCATATATTTT
TRBV19	-	TRBJ1-5	TRBD1	CASTQGARNQPQHF	TGTGCCAGTACACAGGGGGCGCGGAATCAGCCCCAGCATTTT
TRBV29-1	-	TRBJ1-1	-	CSVEEVPGVEAFF	TGCAGCGTTGAAGAGGTACCAGGGGTTGAAGCTTTCTTT
TRBV6-1	-	TRBJ1-5	-	CASSEPAGRSNQPQHF	TGTGCCAGCAGTGAGCCTGCAGGTAGAAGCAATCAGCCCCAGCATTTT
TRBV21-1	-	TRBJ1-1	-	CASSPRARTGGTEAFF	TGTGCCAGCAGCCCTCGGGCCAGGACAGGGGGAACTGAAGCTTTCTTT
TRBV7-8	-	TRBJ1-1	-	CASSLIGGSTEAFF	TGTGCCAGCAGCTTAATTGGCGGAAGCACTGAAGCTTTCTTT
TRBV3-1/TRBV3-2	-	TRBJ2-2	TRBD2	CASSQVTRLAGTGELFF	TGTGCCAGCAGCCAAGTCACCCGACTAGCAGGCACCGGGGAGCTGTTTTTT
TRBV5-1	-	TRBJ2-3	-	CASSLTGESDTQYF	TGCGCCAGCAGCTTAACGGGAGAGTCAGATACGCAGTATTTT
TRBV28	-	TRBJ2-5	-	CASEGVQETQYF	TGTGCCAGCGAGGGGGTCCAAGAGACCCAGTACTTC
TRBV19	-	TRBJ2-2	-	CASDLGAANTGELFF	TGTGCCAGCGACCTTGGGGCAGCGAACACCGGGGAGCTGTTTTTT
TRBV20-1	-	TRBJ1-5	-	CSASYGSTYQPQHF	TGCAGTGCTAGTTATGGCAGTACCTATCAGCCCCAGCATTTT
TRBV27	-	TRBJ2-2	TRBD1	CASHRGRGTGELFF	TGTGCCAGTCACAGGGGCCGCGGCACCGGGGAGCTGTTTTTT
TRBV11-3	-	TRBJ2-5	-	CASSRRDGGEETQYF	TGTGCCAGCAGCCGACGGGACGGGGGAGAGGAGACCCAGTACTTC
TRBV2	-	TRBJ2-4	-	CASSKDLEDIQYF	TGTGCCAGCAGTAAGGACTTGGAGGACATTCAGTACTTC
TRBV2	-	TRBJ2-7	-	CASSPSLAGQDEQYF	TGTGCCAGCAGTCCTTCACTGGCAGGGCAAGACGAGCAGTACTTC
TRBV4-1	few	TRBJ2-2	TRBD2	CASSQAGLAGVGTGELFF	TGCGCCAGCAGCCAAGCTGGACTAGCGGGAGTCGGAACCGGGGAGCTGTTTTTT
TRBV29-1	-	TRBJ2-7	-	CSAGGFGTASYEQYF	TGCAGCGCCGGGGGTTTCGGGACCGCTTCCTACGAGCAGTACTTC
TRBV5-4	-	TRBJ2-5	-	CASSSVENQETQYF	TGTGCCAGCAGCTCGGTAGAGAATCAAGAGACCCAGTACTTC
TRBV28	-	TRBJ1-2	-	CASTIPSPVSYGYTF	TGTGCCAGCACCATACCCTCGCCGGTTTCCTATGGCTACACCTTC
TRBV12-3/TRBV12-4	-	TRBJ1-5	-	CASSLSSNQPQHF	TGTGCCAGCAGCCTCTCCAGCAATCAGCCCCAGCATTTT
TRBV2	few	TRBJ2-5	TRBD2	CASSEARGGPRYF	TGTGCCAGCAGTGAAGCGCGGGGGGGCCCCCGGTACTTC
TRBV29-1	-	TRBJ1-5	-	CSVEGGGNQPQHF	TGCAGCGTTGAAGGGGGGGGTAATCAGCCCCAGCATTTT
TRBV5-6	-	TRBJ2-7	TRBD1	CASTQTGRTDEQYF	TGTGCCAGCACCCAGACAGGGAGAACTGACGAGCAGTACTTC
TRBV13	-	TRBJ1-2	TRBD1	CASTRRDRGIYGYTF	TGTGCCAGCACGCGGAGGGACAGGGGGATCTATGGCTACACCTTC
TRBV9	-	TRBJ1-2	-	CASSVDTTVNYGYTF	TGTGCCAGCAGCGTAGATACGACAGTTAACTATGGCTACACCTTC
TRBV4-3	-	TRBJ2-3	TRBD2	CASSPGGSGVTDTQYF	TGCGCCAGCAGCCCTGGCGGTAGCGGGGTCACAGATACGCAGTATTTT
TRBV18	-	TRBJ2-3	TRBD2	CASSAILAESTDTQYF	TGTGCCAGCTCAGCAATACTAGCGGAAAGCACAGATACGCAGTATTTT
TRBV19	-	TRBJ2-3	-	CASSIRTRSRADTQYF	TGTGCCAGTAGTATAAGGACGAGGTCGAGGGCAGATACGCAGTATTTT
TRBV2	once	TRBJ2-7	TRBD1	CASSEDRDAYEQYF	TGTGCCAGCAGTGAGGACAGGGACGCCTACGAGCAGTACTTC
TRBV24-1	-	TRBJ2-5	-	CATSFTDGQETQYF	TGTGCCACCAGTTTCACAGACGGCCAAGAGACCCAGTACTTC
TRBV9	-	TRBJ2-1	-	CASSAPDSTHNEQFF	TGTGCCAGCAGCGCGCCGGACTCAACTCACAATGAGCAGTTCTTC
TRBV10-2	once	TRBJ2-5	TRBD2	CASRTSGPGETQYF	TGCGCCAGCAGAACTAGCGGGCCCGGAGAGACCCAGTACTTC
TRBV6-5	-	TRBJ2-7	-	CASSPSSYEQYF	TGTGCCAGCAGTCCCTCCTCCTACGAGCAGTACTTC
TRBV11-3	-	TRBJ2-2	-	CASSLTGSHNTGELFF	TGTGCCAGCAGCTTAACCGGGAGCCACAACACCGGGGAGCTGTTTTTT
TRBV10-3	-	TRBJ2-5	TRBD2	CAISESKGGSPLQETQYF	TGTGCCATCAGTGAGTCGAAGGGCGGGAGCCCACTCCAAGAGACCCAGTACTTC
TRBV5-1	few	TRBJ1-2	TRBD1	CASSSYRGPYGYTF	TGCGCCAGCAGCTCTTACAGGGGTCCGTATGGCTACACCTTC
TRBV5-4	-	TRBJ2-3	TRBD2	CASSSRSGMIADTQYF	TGTGCCAGCAGCTCCCGTAGCGGGATGATCGCAGATACGCAGTATTTT
TRBV2	-	TRBJ2-3	TRBD2	CASSDETSATDTQYF	TGTGCCAGCAGTGATGAGACTAGCGCCACAGATACGCAGTATTTT
TRBV7-2	-	TRBJ2-7	-	CASSHNAPIYEQYF	TGTGCCAGCAGCCACAACGCTCCGATATACGAGCAGTACTTC
TRBV4-2	once	TRBJ2-4	-	CASSQEYSDFIAKNIQYF	TGTGCCAGCAGCCAAGAATATTCGGACTTTATAGCCAAAAACATTCAGTACTTC
TRBV2	-	TRBJ2-3	TRBD1	CASSGGTGKITDTQYF	TGTGCCAGCAGTGGGGGGACAGGGAAAATCACAGATACGCAGTATTTT
TRBV9	once	TRBJ1-2	-	CASSVGDNGYTF	TGTGCCAGCAGCGTAGGAGACAACGGCTACACCTTC
TRBV20-1	-	TRBJ2-7	-	CSASPIGEGHSGSYEQYF	TGCAGTGCTAGTCCGATTGGAGAAGGACACTCAGGCTCCTACGAGCAGTACTTC
TRBV18	-	TRBJ2-7	TRBD2	CASGSGRSTYEQYF	TGTGCCAGCGGAAGCGGGAGGTCCACCTACGAGCAGTACTTC